A single sample gave rise to the 2 T cell receptor beta chains below, sequenced in a study of beta chain features in type 1 diabetes (dated by TCRdb to the late 2010s). Overall study results and their limits: Type 1 diabetes patients showed a moderate but significant shortening of TCRB CDR3 length in all four CD4+ subsets.

These receptors have no known antigen. The library was built by means of the immunoSEQ multiplex PCR assay. The High Capacity cDNA Reverse Transcription Kit was used to reverse transcribe all of the isolated RNA, meaning that expressed TCRB transcripts were what got sequenced. Sourced from immuneACCESS, this table was stored by TCRdb with only in-frame sequences that have V and J called. A share of the clones is absent; for the studies checked, an unresolved V gene accounts for under half, and the remainder has no known explanation. The sample table records about 150,000 clones; roughly 9% of these occur just once. In total, the top ten clones hold 0.65% to 0.9% of the sample. Sequencing used central memory CD4+ T cells from blood. These receptors were taken from a woman aged 25 to 45 with type 1 diabetes.

The sample holds a few counts of this clone. The chain has TRBV7-9 and TRBJ1-5, with TRBD1 matching over 11 bases. The CDR3 has 16 residues. CDR1 and CDR2 (germline): SEHNR, FQNEAQ (reference sequence). After removal of 5 bases from V and 6 bases from J, the junction contained 9 bases not matched to a gene. DNA for the CDR3: TGTGCCAGCAGCCTGGAAGCCGGGACAGGGGGTCAGCCCCAGCATTTT. Translated: CASSLEAGTGGQPQHF. Drawing the rest from reference TRBV7-9 and TRBJ1-5, the complete variable domain is DTGVSQNPRHKITKRGQNVTFRCDPISEHNRLYWYRQTLGQGPEFLTYFQNEAQLEKSRLLSDRFSAERPKGSFSTLEIQRTEQGDSAMYLCASSLEAGTGGQPQHFGDGTRLSIL.

This clone was observed a few times. This rearrangement joins TRBV5-4 to TRBJ2-2; 10 bases fit TRBD1. After removal of 4 bases from V and 3 bases from J, the junction contained 3 bases not matched to a gene. CDR1 and CDR2 from the germline V gene are SGHNT and YYREEE (reference sequence). The length of the CDR3 is 15 residues. In DNA form, the CDR3 reads TGTGCCAGCAGCGCCGGGACAGGGGACACCGGGGAGCTGTTTTTT. It yields the protein CASSAGTGDTGELFF.